These 25 T cell receptor beta chains came from one sample sequenced in a study of blood T cell repertoires in COVID-19. The assay was immunoSEQ multiplex PCR, and TCRdb's table has in-frame clones only and misses some. The table has some 150,000 clones, roughly 87% seen once. Sequenced material: peripheral blood. The source of these receptors is a woman aged 55-70 years with active or convalescent COVID-19.

V usage is TRBV10-2 and J usage is TRBJ1-6; 9 bases fit TRBD1. Trimming at V came to 2 bases and at J to 5 bases, leaving 7 bases not matched to a gene. CDR3 length: 17 residues. The germline V gene encodes CDR1 WSHSY and CDR2 SAAADI. The CDR3 protein is CASSETGTGLHNSPLHF. The CDR3 nucleotides read TGCGCCAGCAGTGAGACCGGGACAGGGCTCCATAATTCACCCCTCCACTTT.

The chain employs TRBV5-1 and TRBJ1-4; TRBD1 matches at 7 bases. The germline gives CDR1 SGHRS, CDR2 YFSETQ. V trimming: 4 bases; J trimming: 7 bases; junction bases outside the gene matches: 13. This CDR3 region has 16 residues. The CDR3 DNA reads TGCGCCAGCAGCGCATCGACAGGGCCGGGGAGTGAAAAACTGTTTTTT. Translated: CASSASTGPGSEKLFF.

V is TRBV9 and J is TRBJ2-1, with TRBD2 matching 8 bases. J gave up 1 base and V 3 bases, and 9 bases lay outside the gene matches. The CDR3 sequence is 17 residues long. CDR1 is SGDLS and CDR2 is YYNGEE in the germline V gene. The CDR3 region has the DNA TGTGCCAGCAGCGCTCAGACTAGCGCGAGGTCCTACAATGAGCAGTTCTTC. Translating it yields CASSAQTSARSYNEQFF.

The chain recombines TRBV19 with TRBJ1-6; no clear D gene. The CDR3 loop spans 14 amino acids. The germline V gene has CDR1 LNHDA and CDR2 SQIVND (reference sequence). Trimming pared 7 bases from V and 7 bases from J, leaving 14 bases between. Written as DNA, the CDR3 is TGTGCCAGTACCCTCTCCACATACAATTCACCCCTCCACTTT. Translation: CASTLSTYNSPLHF. Full variable domain (rest looked up from reference TRBV19 and TRBJ1-6): DGGITQSPKYLFRKEGQNVTLSCEQNLNHDAMYWYRQDPGQGLRLIYYSQIVNDFQKGDIAEGYSVSREKKESFPLTVTSAQKNPTAFYLCASTLSTYNSPLHFGNGTRLTVT.

This chain uses TRBV18 with TRBJ1-2; the D gene is possibly TRBD1 (6 bases). The CDR3 runs to 16 residues. The V end lost 3 bases, the J end lost 1 base, and 15 bases lay between the germline ends. CDR1 is KGHSH and CDR2 is LQKENI in the germline V gene. The CDR3 region has the DNA TGTGCCAGCTCACCCATAATACAGGGTAATAACTATGGCTACACCTTC. Its protein is CASSPIIQGNNYGYTF.

The chain recombines TRBV18 with TRBJ1-5; 10 bases agree with TRBD1. The CDR3 sequence is 13 residues long. CDR1 and CDR2 from the germline V gene are KGHSH and LQKENI. The trim removed 8 bases at V and 5 bases at J, leaving 3 bases unmatched. The CDR3 is CASGTGEDQPQHF. CDR3 in DNA: TGTGCCAGCGGGACAGGGGAAGATCAGCCCCAGCATTTT. The whole variable domain, remainder taken from reference TRBV18 and TRBJ1-5, is NAGVMQNPRHLVRRRGQEARLRCSPMKGHSHVYWYRQLPEEGLKFMVYLQKENIIDESGMPKERFSAEFPKEGPSILRIQQVVRGDSAAYFCASGTGEDQPQHFGDGTRLSIL.

The CDR3, as DNA: TGTGCCAGCAGTTACTCGAGTTACAATGAGCAGTTCTTC. It codes for CASSYSSYNEQFF. The V and J genes are TRBV6-5 and TRBJ2-1; D is unresolved. In germline, CDR1 is MNHEY, CDR2 SVGAGI. V was pared by 0 bases and J by 4 bases, with 4 bases between. The CDR3 runs to 13 residues.

The V and J genes are TRBV12-5 and TRBJ1-2; D might be TRBD1 (5 bases). Per germline, CDR1 LGHNT and CDR2 FRNRAP. The CDR3 is 15 amino acids. The V end lost 0 bases, the J end lost 8 bases, and 16 bases lay between the germline ends. The chain's CDR3 is CASGLVGTGERGYTF. In DNA, the CDR3 is TGTGCTAGTGGTTTGGTAGGGACGGGGGAGAGGGGCTACACCTTC.

The rearrangement joins TRBV5-1 to TRBJ1-2; D ambiguous. Trimming pared 0 bases from V and 0 bases from J, leaving 9 bases between. The CDR3 is 15 residues long. Per germline, CDR1 SGHRS and CDR2 YFSETQ. Here the CDR3 reads CASSLAGYTNYGYTF. The CDR3 DNA reads TGCGCCAGCAGCTTGGCCGGGTACACTAACTATGGCTACACCTTC.

This chain uses TRBV10-3 with TRBJ1-6; 7 nucleotides align to TRBD1. The CDR3 has 13 residues. CDR1 and CDR2 from the germline V gene are ENHRY and SYGVKD. V lost 10 bases and J lost 3; bases outside the gene matches: 3. CDR3 sequence reads: CATRQGYNSPLHF. The CDR3 DNA is TGTGCCACCCGACAGGGCTATAATTCACCCCTCCACTTT.

The rearrangement uses TRBV2 and TRBJ1-6; the D is unclear. V was cut by 8 bases and J by 7 bases, with 21 bases left in between. Germline values: CDR1 SNHLY, CDR2 FYNNEI. The CDR3 consists of 16 residues. The CDR3 sequence is CASWERGTGRNSPLHF. CDR3 nucleotides: TGTGCCAGCTGGGAACGAGGAACCGGGAGGAATTCACCCCTCCACTTT.

The chain links TRBV6-1 to TRBJ1-5, with unresolved D. CDR3 length: 13 residues. CDR1 and CDR2 from the germline V gene are MNHNS and SASEGT. V was cut by 0 bases and J by 4 bases, with 4 bases left in between. CDR3 sequence: CASSEARNQPQHF. The DNA of the CDR3 is TGTGCCAGCAGTGAAGCGAGGAATCAGCCCCAGCATTTT.

This chain uses TRBV10-3 with TRBJ1-2, with 8 bases lining up with TRBD1. CDR1 and CDR2 from the germline V gene are ENHRY and SYGVKD. CDR3 length: 14 amino acids. The J segment lost 7 bases and the V segment lost 9 bases, leaving 13 bases of the junction unmatched. CDR3 amino acids: CAIWTGMALAGYTF. In DNA, the CDR3 is TGTGCCATTTGGACAGGGATGGCTCTCGCTGGCTACACCTTC.

The chain combines TRBV6-5 with TRBJ1-2; D gene uncertain. This CDR3 comprises 12 residues. With 0 bases removed from V and 6 bases from J, the gap between germline ends came to 5 bases. Germline CDR1 and CDR2: MNHEY and SVGAGI. CDR3 protein: CASSYSRDGYTF. The CDR3, as DNA: TGTGCCAGCAGTTACTCGAGGGATGGCTACACCTTC.

The chain recombines TRBV24-1 with TRBJ2-1; 8 positions agree with TRBD1. After removal of 7 bases from V and 4 bases from J, the junction contained 11 bases not matched to a gene. Germline-derived CDR1 and CDR2 are KGHDR and SFDVKD. The length of the CDR3 is 16 residues. CDR3 nucleotides: TGTGCCACCAGGGACAGGGACTCCCAACATTACAATGAGCAGTTCTTC. This encodes CATRDRDSQHYNEQFF.

This clone occurred once. CDR3 amino acids: CASSILGYEQYF. CDR3 DNA: TGCGCCAGCAGTATACTAGGCTACGAGCAGTACTTC. This sequence joins TRBV10-2 and TRBJ2-7; perhaps TRBD2 as D (5 bases). V was shortened by 5 bases and J by 3 bases, with 8 bases between the two germline ends. This CDR3 is built from 12 residues. Germline V gene lookup returns CDR1 WSHSY and CDR2 SAAADI.

The rearrangement uses TRBV9 and TRBJ2-5; TRBD1 might be the D (5 bases). The germline V and J ends were trimmed by 4 bases and 1 base, with 8 bases remaining between them. This CDR3 is built from 13 residues. The germline CDR1 and CDR2 sequences are SGDLS and YYNGEE. CDR3 loop: CASSPGSQETQYF. The CDR3 bases are TGTGCCAGCAGCCCAGGGTCCCAAGAGACCCAGTACTTC.

The chain is built from TRBV4-3 and TRBJ2-3, with a weak D call TRBD2 (6 bases). This CDR3 region has 13 residues. CDR1 is LGHNA and CDR2 is YSLEER in the germline V gene. V was pared by 0 bases and J by 10 bases, with 11 bases between. The CDR3 region has the DNA TGCGCCAGCAGCCAAGATCTGAGGAGGGCGCAGTATTTT. Translation: CASSQDLRRAQYF.

This chain connects TRBV19 to TRBJ1-5, with a tentative D call TRBD1 (5 bases). With 4 bases removed from V and 7 bases from J, the gap between germline ends came to 17 bases. Germline CDR1 reads LNHDA; CDR2 reads SQIVND (reference sequence). CDR3 length: 15 amino acids. The CDR3 reads CASSTSWNYRQPQHF. The DNA of the CDR3 is TGTGCCAGTAGTACCTCATGGAACTACAGGCAGCCCCAGCATTTT. The whole variable domain, remainder taken from reference TRBV19 and TRBJ1-5, is DGGITQSPKYLFRKEGQNVTLSCEQNLNHDAMYWYRQDPGQGLRLIYYSQIVNDFQKGDIAEGYSVSREKKESFPLTVTSAQKNPTAFYLCASSTSWNYRQPQHFGDGTRLSIL.

This rearrangement joins TRBV5-1 to TRBJ1-2; D ambiguous. The CDR3 runs to 13 residues. Trimming shortened V by 1 base and J by 4 bases, and 8 bases separated the two germline ends. From germline, CDR1 is SGHRS and CDR2 YFSETQ. CDR3 residues: CASSLWAGYGYTF. The CDR3 nucleotides read TGCGCCAGCAGCTTGTGGGCAGGCTATGGCTACACCTTC.

This CDR3 reads CASSNTGGNQPQHF. The CDR3 bases are TGTGCCAGTAGTAACACAGGGGGGAATCAGCCCCAGCATTTT. The chain joins TRBV19 to TRBJ1-5, with 8 bases aligning to TRBD1. Trimming cost V 4 bases and J 4 bases; bases outside gene matches: 3. Germline V gene sequence: CDR1 LNHDA, CDR2 SQIVND (reference sequence). The CDR3 runs 14 residues.

The chain has TRBV4-3 and TRBJ1-5; weak D call: TRBD1 (5 bases). Germline V gene sequence: CDR1 LGHNA, CDR2 YSLEER. Trimming stripped 4 bases from V and 0 bases from J, with 22 bases between. The CDR3 contains 19 residues. The CDR3 nucleotides read TGCGCCAGCAGCCCCCTTTGGGGGGACTTACGTACTAGCAATCAGCCCCAGCATTTT. Encoded protein: CASSPLWGDLRTSNQPQHF.

The chain uses TRBV7-9 and TRBJ1-1; tentatively, D is TRBD1 (6 bases). Germline V gene data show CDR1 as SEHNR and CDR2 as FQNEAQ (reference sequence). The CDR3 runs 14 residues. V lost 5 bases to trimming and J lost 0 bases, with 10 bases between them. The CDR3 reads CASSNQGMNTEAFF. DNA of the CDR3: TGTGCCAGCAGCAACCAGGGGATGAACACTGAAGCTTTCTTT.

V and J are TRBV5-1 and TRBJ2-5; D is ambiguous. The length of the CDR3 is 15 residues. The ends were cut back, 0 bases at V and 1 base at J, with 10 bases in the middle. Germline-derived CDR1 and CDR2 are SGHRS and YFSETQ. The CDR3 bases are TGCGCCAGCAGCTTGGCCGTGTCTAGCCAAGAGACCCAGTACTTC. Translated, it gives CASSLAVSSQETQYF.

J is TRBJ2-3 and V is TRBV9, with D maybe TRBD1 (6 bases). CDR3 size: 18 residues. Germline CDR1 reads SGDLS; CDR2 reads YYNGEE. V shed 4 bases and J shed 1 base, with 22 bases lying between them. The CDR3 loop is CASSPPGFTGSGTDTQYF. The CDR3, as DNA: TGTGCCAGCAGCCCCCCAGGCTTCACAGGGAGTGGCACAGATACGCAGTATTTT.